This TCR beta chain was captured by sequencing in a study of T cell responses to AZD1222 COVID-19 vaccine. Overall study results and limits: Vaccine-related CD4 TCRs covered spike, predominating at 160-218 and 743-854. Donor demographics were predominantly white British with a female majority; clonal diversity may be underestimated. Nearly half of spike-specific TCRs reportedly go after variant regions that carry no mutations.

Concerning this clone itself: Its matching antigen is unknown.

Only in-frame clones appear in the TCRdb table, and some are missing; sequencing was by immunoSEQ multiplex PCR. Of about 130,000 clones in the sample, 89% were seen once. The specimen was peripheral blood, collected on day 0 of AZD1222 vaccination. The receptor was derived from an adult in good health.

CDR3 sequence (DNA): TGTGCCAGCAGGCTACAGGGGCAGGCTGGAAACACCATATATTTT. Its translation is CASRLQGQAGNTIYF. The V call is TRBV6-6, the J call TRBJ1-3, with 7 bases identical to TRBD1. Germline V CDR1 and CDR2: MNHNY, SVGAGI (reference sequence). This CDR3 comprises 15 residues. Losses at the gene ends were 6 bases for V and 2 bases for J; bases not matched to a gene: 7.